Listed below are T cell receptor beta chains from one sample, sequenced in a study of radiotherapy plus CTLA-4 blockade in lung cancer. Method: immunoSEQ multiplex PCR; TCRdb's copy keeps in-frame clones and lacks some. The sample has 50,000 to 85,000 clones; approximately 82% are singletons. The sample here was peripheral blood, taken from a patient treated with radiotherapy plus ipilimumab. The receptors shown here come from a human donor with non-small cell lung cancer who had a partial response to radiotherapy plus ipilimumab. The CDR3 runs from the conserved cysteine through the conserved F or W. Fields, in order: D gene, J gene, clone size, V gene, CDR3 DNA, CDR3 protein. D genes are given only for firm matches. The listing skips clone size in some rows; elsewhere it reads once, few, many or a size class.

d_call: .; j_call: TRBJ1-2; clone_size: .; v_call: TRBV27; cdr3_nt: TGTGCCAGCAGTAGGACTGTAGGACAGTACTATGGCTACACCTTC; cdr3_aa: CASSRTVGQYYGYTF
d_call: .; j_call: TRBJ2-1; clone_size: .; v_call: TRBV6-5; cdr3_nt: TGTGCCACCTCCGTCCGGGACACGTACAATGAGCAGTTCTTC; cdr3_aa: CATSVRDTYNEQFF
d_call: TRBD2; j_call: TRBJ2-3; clone_size: .; v_call: TRBV29-1; cdr3_nt: TGCAGCGTTCCCGGGACTAGCCTAACAGATACGCAGTATTTT; cdr3_aa: CSVPGTSLTDTQYF
d_call: TRBD1; j_call: TRBJ2-7; clone_size: .; v_call: TRBV18; cdr3_nt: TGTGCCAGCTCCCAGGGACAGGGGGCTACCTACGAGCAGTACTTC; cdr3_aa: CASSQGQGATYEQYF
d_call: TRBD1; j_call: TRBJ1-2; clone_size: .; v_call: TRBV19; cdr3_nt: TGTGCCAGTAGAGACAGGGGTGGCCGCTACACCTTC; cdr3_aa: CASRDRGGRYTF
d_call: .; j_call: TRBJ2-1; clone_size: .; v_call: TRBV6-6; cdr3_nt: TGTGCCAGCAGCCCCGGGAAAGGGTGGGGTGAGCAGTTCTTC; cdr3_aa: CASSPGKGWGEQFF
d_call: TRBD1; j_call: TRBJ2-7; clone_size: .; v_call: TRBV7-2; cdr3_nt: TGTGCCAGCAGCTTTCAACAGGGGGCCTACGAGCAGTACTTC; cdr3_aa: CASSFQQGAYEQYF
d_call: TRBD1; j_call: TRBJ2-2; clone_size: .; v_call: TRBV19; cdr3_nt: TGTGCCAGTAGTATTCAGGGGGCTGCCACCGGGGAGCTGTTTTTT; cdr3_aa: CASSIQGAATGELFF
d_call: .; j_call: TRBJ2-3; clone_size: .; v_call: TRBV28; cdr3_nt: TGTGCCAGCAGTTTACCGGGCCGGGGTTCGGGCACAGATACGCAGTATTTT; cdr3_aa: CASSLPGRGSGTDTQYF
d_call: .; j_call: TRBJ1-2; clone_size: .; v_call: TRBV18; cdr3_nt: TGTGCCAGCTCACCGGCCGGGGGGTCTCTTGGCTACACCTTC; cdr3_aa: CASSPAGGSLGYTF
d_call: TRBD1; j_call: TRBJ1-5; clone_size: .; v_call: TRBV27; cdr3_nt: TGTGCCAGCAGACCTGGACAGGCCGCAACCACCCGGCCCCAGCATTTT; cdr3_aa: CASRPGQAATTRPQHF
d_call: .; j_call: TRBJ2-7; clone_size: .; v_call: TRBV19; cdr3_nt: TGTGCCAGTAGTATAAGCCCGACAGCTTCCTACGAGCAGTACTTC; cdr3_aa: CASSISPTASYEQYF
d_call: .; j_call: TRBJ2-5; clone_size: .; v_call: TRBV7-2; cdr3_nt: TGTGCCAGCAGCTCACAGGGGGCGGCTAGCGGGCTGGAGACCCAGTACTTC; cdr3_aa: CASSSQGAASGLETQYF
d_call: .; j_call: TRBJ1-5; clone_size: .; v_call: TRBV18; cdr3_nt: TGTGCCAGCTCACCGCTCTCTAGCCTCGGGCATTTT; cdr3_aa: CASSPLSSLGHF
d_call: TRBD2; j_call: TRBJ2-1; clone_size: .; v_call: TRBV9; cdr3_nt: TGTGCCAGCAGCCCTAGCGGGAGCTCCTACAATGAGCAGTTCTTC; cdr3_aa: CASSPSGSSYNEQFF
d_call: TRBD1; j_call: TRBJ1-1; clone_size: .; v_call: TRBV5-6; cdr3_nt: TGTGCCAGCAGCCGGCGACAGGGAGGAAACACTGAAGCTTTCTTT; cdr3_aa: CASSRRQGGNTEAFF
d_call: .; j_call: TRBJ2-1; clone_size: .; v_call: TRBV5-1; cdr3_nt: TGCGCCAGCAGCCAGACGCCTAGCCCGCCCTACAATGAGCAGTTCTTC; cdr3_aa: CASSQTPSPPYNEQFF
d_call: .; j_call: TRBJ2-7; clone_size: .; v_call: TRBV6-5; cdr3_nt: TGTGCCAGCAGGACGGACATGCTCTCCTACGAGCAGTACTTC; cdr3_aa: CASRTDMLSYEQYF
d_call: TRBD2; j_call: TRBJ2-1; clone_size: .; v_call: TRBV2; cdr3_nt: TGTGCCAGCATCCCTAGCGGACCCATCAGCTCCTACAATGAGCAGTTCTTC; cdr3_aa: CASIPSGPISSYNEQFF
d_call: .; j_call: TRBJ2-1; clone_size: .; v_call: TRBV19; cdr3_nt: TGTGCCAGTAGCAGCGGGTCTAATTTACACTCCTACAATGAGCAGTTCTTC; cdr3_aa: CASSSGSNLHSYNEQFF
d_call: TRBD2; j_call: TRBJ2-1; clone_size: .; v_call: TRBV4-1; cdr3_nt: TGCGCCAGCAGCCCAAGTAGCGGGAGGGGGAGAAATGAGCAGTTCTTC; cdr3_aa: CASSPSSGRGRNEQFF
d_call: .; j_call: TRBJ2-1; clone_size: once; v_call: TRBV9; cdr3_nt: TGTGCCAGCAGCGTAGATGGCACACACCACTCCTACAATGAGCAGTTCTTC; cdr3_aa: CASSVDGTHHSYNEQFF
d_call: .; j_call: TRBJ2-1; clone_size: .; v_call: TRBV29-1; cdr3_nt: TGCAGCGTTGCTGGAGCGGGCCGAGGGGGCGAGCAGTTCTTC; cdr3_aa: CSVAGAGRGGEQFF
d_call: .; j_call: TRBJ1-3; clone_size: .; v_call: TRBV11-1; cdr3_nt: TGTGCCAGCAGCCTCCGGCGAGGGACTGGAAACACCATATATTTT; cdr3_aa: CASSLRRGTGNTIYF
d_call: TRBD1; j_call: TRBJ2-4; clone_size: .; v_call: TRBV28; cdr3_nt: TGTGCCAGCACCCAAACAGGGGGCTCGACCAAAAACATTCAGTACTTC; cdr3_aa: CASTQTGGSTKNIQYF
d_call: .; j_call: TRBJ2-1; clone_size: .; v_call: TRBV7-6; cdr3_nt: TGTGCCAGCAGCTTAACGACAGGCTCGAGCAATGAGCAGTTCTTC; cdr3_aa: CASSLTTGSSNEQFF
d_call: TRBD1; j_call: TRBJ1-5; clone_size: .; v_call: TRBV10-3; cdr3_nt: TGTGCCATCAGTGAGGACCGACAGGGGTGGGGTCAGCCCCAGCATTTT; cdr3_aa: CAISEDRQGWGQPQHF
d_call: TRBD1; j_call: TRBJ2-2; clone_size: .; v_call: TRBV30; cdr3_nt: TGTGCCTGGAGAAGCAGGGGGCAAAAAAACACCGGGGAGCTGTTTTTT; cdr3_aa: CAWRSRGQKNTGELFF
d_call: TRBD1; j_call: TRBJ2-5; clone_size: .; v_call: TRBV7-2; cdr3_nt: TGTGCCAGCAGCTTAGGAAGGGCAGGGGGTTGGCAAGAGACCCAGTACTTC; cdr3_aa: CASSLGRAGGWQETQYF
d_call: .; j_call: TRBJ1-1; clone_size: .; v_call: TRBV16; cdr3_nt: TGTGCCAGCAGCCAAGCTGGGGGAGGTAAAACTTTCTTT; cdr3_aa: CASSQAGGGKTFF